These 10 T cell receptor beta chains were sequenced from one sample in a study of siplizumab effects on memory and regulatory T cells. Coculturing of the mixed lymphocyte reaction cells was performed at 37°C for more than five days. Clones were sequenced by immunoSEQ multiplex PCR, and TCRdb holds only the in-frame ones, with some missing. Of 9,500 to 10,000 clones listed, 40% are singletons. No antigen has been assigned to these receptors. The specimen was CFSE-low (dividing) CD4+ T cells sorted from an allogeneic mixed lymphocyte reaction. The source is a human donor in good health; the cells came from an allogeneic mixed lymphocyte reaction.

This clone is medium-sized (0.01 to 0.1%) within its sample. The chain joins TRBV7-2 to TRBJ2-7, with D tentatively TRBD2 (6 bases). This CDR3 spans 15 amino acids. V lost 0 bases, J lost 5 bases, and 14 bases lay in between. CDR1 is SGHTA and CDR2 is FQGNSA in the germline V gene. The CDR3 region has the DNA TGTGCCAGCAGCTTAGCTTTCGGGACTTTCGACGAGCAGTACTTC. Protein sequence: CASSLAFGTFDEQYF.

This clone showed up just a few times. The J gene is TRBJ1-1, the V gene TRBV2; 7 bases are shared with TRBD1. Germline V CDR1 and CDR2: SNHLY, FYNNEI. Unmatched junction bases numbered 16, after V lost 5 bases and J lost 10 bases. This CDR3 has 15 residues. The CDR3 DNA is TGTGCCAGCAGTCCAGAGACAGGGCGGTTTTTTCCAGCTTTCTTT. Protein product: CASSPETGRFFPAFF.

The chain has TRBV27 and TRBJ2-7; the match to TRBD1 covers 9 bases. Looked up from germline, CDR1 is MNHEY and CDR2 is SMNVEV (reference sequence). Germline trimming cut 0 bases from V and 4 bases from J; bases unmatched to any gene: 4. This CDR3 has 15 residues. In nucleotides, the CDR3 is TGTGCCAGCAGTTTATCACGTGGACAGGGGTACGAGCAGTACTTC. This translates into CASSLSRGQGYEQYF.

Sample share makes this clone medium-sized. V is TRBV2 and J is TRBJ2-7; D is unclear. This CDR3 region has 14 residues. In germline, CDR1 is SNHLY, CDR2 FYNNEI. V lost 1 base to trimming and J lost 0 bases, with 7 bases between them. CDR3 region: CASSEDRISYEQYF. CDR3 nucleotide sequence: TGTGCCAGCAGTGAAGACCGAATCTCCTACGAGCAGTACTTC.

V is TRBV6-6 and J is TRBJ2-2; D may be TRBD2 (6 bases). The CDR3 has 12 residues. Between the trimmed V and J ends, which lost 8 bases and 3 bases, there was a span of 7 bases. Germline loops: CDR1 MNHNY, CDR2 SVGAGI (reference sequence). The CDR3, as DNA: TGTGCCAGCTCGGGGGACACCGGGGAGCTGTTTTTT. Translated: CASSGDTGELFF.

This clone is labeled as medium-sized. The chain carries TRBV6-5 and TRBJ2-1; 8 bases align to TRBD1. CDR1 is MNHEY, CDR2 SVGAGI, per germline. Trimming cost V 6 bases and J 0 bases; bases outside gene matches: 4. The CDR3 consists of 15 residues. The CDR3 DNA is TGTGCCAGCAGCTCTACAGGGGGCTCCTACAATGAGCAGTTCTTC. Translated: CASSSTGGSYNEQFF.

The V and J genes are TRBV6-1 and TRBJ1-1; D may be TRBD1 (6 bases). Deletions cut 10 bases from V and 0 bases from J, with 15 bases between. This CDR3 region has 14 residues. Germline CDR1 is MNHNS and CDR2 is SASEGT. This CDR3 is CATAPGAVNTEAFF. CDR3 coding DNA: TGTGCCACCGCCCCGGGGGCGGTGAACACTGAAGCTTTCTTT.

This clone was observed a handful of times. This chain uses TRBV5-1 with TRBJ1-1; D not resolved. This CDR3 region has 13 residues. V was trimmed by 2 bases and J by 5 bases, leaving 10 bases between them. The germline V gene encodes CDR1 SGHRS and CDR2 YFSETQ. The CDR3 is CASSFEYFTEAFF. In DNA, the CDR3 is TGCGCCAGCAGCTTCGAGTACTTTACTGAAGCTTTCTTT.

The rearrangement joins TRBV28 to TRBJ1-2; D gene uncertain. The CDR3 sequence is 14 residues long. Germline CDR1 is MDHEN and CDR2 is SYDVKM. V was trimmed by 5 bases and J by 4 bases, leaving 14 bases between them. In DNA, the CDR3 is TGTGCCAGCAGTCAAGAGTCGTGGGGCTATGGCTACACCTTC. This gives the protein CASSQESWGYGYTF.

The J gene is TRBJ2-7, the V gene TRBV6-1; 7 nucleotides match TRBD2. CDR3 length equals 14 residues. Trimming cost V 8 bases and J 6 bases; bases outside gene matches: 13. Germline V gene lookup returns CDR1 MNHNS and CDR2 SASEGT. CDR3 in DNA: TGTGCCAGCGTCCCTTGGGGAGCGGGATCCGAGCAGTACTTC. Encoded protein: CASVPWGAGSEQYF.